Presented here are 10 T cell receptor beta chains from one specimen sequenced in a study of cytomegalovirus exposure and HLA in healthy donors. The PCR ran on 60 Vbeta and 13 Jbeta primers. Clones were sequenced by immunoSEQ multiplex PCR, and TCRdb holds only the in-frame ones, with some missing. The sample has approximately 130,000 clones, around three quarters seen once; the top ten hold around 1.9%. Specimen: PBMCs. These receptors came from a woman aged 50 to 60 in good health and CMV-seronegative.

The V gene is TRBV5-1, the J gene TRBJ1-1; TRBD1 agrees at 11 bases. The V gene's germline CDR1 is SGHRS and CDR2 YFSETQ. Trimming removed 4 bases from V and 5 bases from J; junction bases left unmatched: 10. This CDR3 spans 16 amino acids. The CDR3 DNA reads TGCGCCAGCAGCACAATAGGACAGGGGGCTGGTACTGAAGCTTTCTTT. Protein product: CASSTIGQGAGTEAFF.

The chain joins TRBV29-1 to TRBJ1-2; 8 nucleotides match TRBD1. V dropped 3 bases and J dropped 6; count of bases not matched to a gene: 9. The CDR3 is made up of 14 amino acids. The germline gives CDR1 SQVTM, CDR2 ANQGSEA. The CDR3 loop reads CSVEVDRGLDGYTF. CDR3 DNA: TGCAGCGTTGAGGTAGACAGGGGTTTGGATGGCTACACCTTC.

The chain has TRBV28 and TRBJ1-5; D not resolved. Trimming stripped 2 bases from V and 5 bases from J, with 10 bases between. Per germline, CDR1 MDHEN and CDR2 SYDVKM. This CDR3 contains 14 residues. The CDR3 loop reads CASSLMSVYQPQHF. The CDR3 region has the DNA TGTGCCAGCAGTTTAATGTCGGTTTATCAGCCCCAGCATTTT.

In this sample, this clone turned up a few times. This rearrangement joins TRBV6-5 to TRBJ1-1, with D perhaps matching TRBD1 (6 bases). The CDR3 has 14 residues. Germline V gene lookup returns CDR1 MNHEY and CDR2 SVGAGI. Trimming removed 0 bases at V and 7 bases at J, with 12 bases between. CDR3: CASSYSGGLGEAFF. The DNA for the CDR3 is TGTGCCAGCAGTTACTCGGGGGGGCTGGGTGAAGCTTTCTTT.

The chain joins TRBV28 to TRBJ2-3; 10 bases are shared with TRBD1. The CDR3 extends over 15 amino acids. V dropped 8 bases and J dropped 2; count of bases not matched to a gene: 7. CDR1 and CDR2 from the germline V gene are MDHEN and SYDVKM. CDR3 bases: TGTGCCAGCGAGGGGGACAGGGGCCACACAGATACGCAGTATTTT. Its protein product is CASEGDRGHTDTQYF.

This clone has only a few counts. The chain employs TRBV4-1 and TRBJ2-3; 7 nucleotides align to TRBD1. Germline trimming cut 5 bases from V and 5 bases from J; bases unmatched to any gene: 7. CDR1 and CDR2 (germline): MGHRA, YSYEKL. This CDR3 contains 14 residues. The CDR3 coding sequence is TGCGCCAGCAGCTCGCGACAGGGCGGAGATACGCAGTATTTT. Translation: CASSSRQGGDTQYF.

V usage is TRBV20-1 and J usage is TRBJ2-1; D possibly corresponds to TRBD1 (6 bases). The CDR3 totals 11 residues. CDR1 and CDR2 (germline): DFQATT, SNEGSKA (reference sequence). The V end was cut by 5 bases, the J end by 9 bases, with 11 bases between. CDR3 residues: CSAGIGGEQFF. Here the CDR3 DNA reads TGCAGTGCTGGGATAGGGGGTGAGCAGTTCTTC.

The J gene is TRBJ2-3, the V gene TRBV11-3; D gene ambiguous. V shed 1 base and J shed 6 bases, with 8 bases lying between them. CDR1 and CDR2 (germline): SGHNT, YENEEA. This CDR3 is 13 amino acids long. The CDR3 nucleotides are TGTGCCAGCAGCTTAGGACGGCGGGATACGCAGTATTTT. Its protein product is CASSLGRRDTQYF. Full variable domain (missing parts from reference TRBV11-3 and TRBJ2-3): EAGVVQSPRYKIIEKKQPVAFWCNPISGHNTLYWYLQNLGQGPELLIRYENEEAVDDSQLPKDRFSAERLKGVDSTLKIQPAELGDSAVYLCASSLGRRDTQYFGPGTRLTVL.

This sequence joins TRBV5-5 and TRBJ1-5, with D possibly TRBD1 on 5 matching bases. V gave up 0 bases and J gave up 6 bases, with 10 bases separating them. This CDR3 region has 14 residues. Germline-derived CDR1 and CDR2 are SGHKS and YYEKEE (reference sequence). As DNA, the CDR3 is TGTGCCAGCAGCTTGGTGCCGGGGGGTCAGCCCCAGCATTTT. Its translation is CASSLVPGGQPQHF.

V usage is TRBV27 and J usage is TRBJ2-7, with D possibly matching TRBD2 (5 bases). The germline CDR1 and CDR2 sequences are MNHEY and SMNVEV (reference sequence). Trimming took off 2 bases at V and 2 bases at J, with 13 bases between the two ends. CDR3 size: 15 residues. DNA for the CDR3: TGTGCCAGCAGTTTAAAAGAGGGTTTCACCTACGAGCAGTACTTC. This codes for CASSLKEGFTYEQYF.